This T cell receptor beta chain was observed in a study of siplizumab effects on memory and regulatory T cells. Germline CDR1 is SGHRS and CDR2 is YFSETQ. V lost 2 bases to trimming and J lost 4 bases, with 15 bases between them. The CDR3 runs to 15 residues. As regards this clone: Its matching antigen is unknown.

Study-wide points: Mappable CD4+ clones that were alloreactive averaged roughly 66% Treg-derived with siplizumab versus around 30% in controls. Alloreactive sequences traceable to unstimulated CD4+ memory cells declined significantly under siplizumab.

Libraries were prepared by immunoSEQ multiplex PCR; TCRdb keeps only in-frame clonotypes and omits some of them. The sample comprises over 80,000 clones, roughly 86% of which are singletons, and more than 1.5% rests with the top ten. Sequencing was performed on Tregs sorted from blood. The chain joins TRBV5-1 to TRBJ1-1, with D possibly TRBD1 on 5 matching bases. The origin of this receptor is a human donor in good health. This chain's CDR3 is CASSLLQDPGTEAFF. CDR3 in DNA: TGCGCCAGCAGCTTACTACAGGACCCGGGCACTGAAGCTTTCTTT.